This TCR beta chain was profiled in a study of blood T cell repertoires in COVID-19. Original data processing: Reference gene primer amplification gave estimated nucleated cell counts. Method: immunoSEQ multiplex PCR; TCRdb's copy keeps in-frame clones and lacks some. That table furnishes V, J and clone size, whereas the DNA furnished D and trimming. The data show 20,000 or so clones, roughly four fifths seen once. The CDR3 has 14 amino acids. CDR1 is ENHRY and CDR2 is SYGVKD in the germline V gene. The V end lost 4 bases, the J end lost 2 bases, and 11 bases lay between the germline ends. What was sequenced was peripheral blood. This sequence joins TRBV10-3 and TRBJ2-5, with D perhaps TRBD1 (7 bases). This clonotype originated in a man in his forties with active or convalescent COVID-19. CDR3 DNA sequence: TGTGCCATCAGTGGCGGGACAGAGCAAGAGACCCAGTACTTC. This gives the protein CAISGGTEQETQYF.